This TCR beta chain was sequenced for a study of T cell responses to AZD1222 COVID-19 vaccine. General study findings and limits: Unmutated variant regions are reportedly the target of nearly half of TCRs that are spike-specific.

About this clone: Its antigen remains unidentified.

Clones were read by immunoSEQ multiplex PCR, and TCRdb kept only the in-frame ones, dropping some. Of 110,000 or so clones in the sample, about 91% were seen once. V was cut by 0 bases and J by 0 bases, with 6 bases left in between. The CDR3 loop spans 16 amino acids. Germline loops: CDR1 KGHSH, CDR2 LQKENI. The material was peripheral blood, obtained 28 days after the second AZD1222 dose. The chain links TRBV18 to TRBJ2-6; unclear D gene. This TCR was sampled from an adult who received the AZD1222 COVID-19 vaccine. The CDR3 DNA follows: TGTGCCAGCTCACCACCGTGGGGCTCTGGGGCCAACGTCCTGACTTTC. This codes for CASSPPWGSGANVLTF.